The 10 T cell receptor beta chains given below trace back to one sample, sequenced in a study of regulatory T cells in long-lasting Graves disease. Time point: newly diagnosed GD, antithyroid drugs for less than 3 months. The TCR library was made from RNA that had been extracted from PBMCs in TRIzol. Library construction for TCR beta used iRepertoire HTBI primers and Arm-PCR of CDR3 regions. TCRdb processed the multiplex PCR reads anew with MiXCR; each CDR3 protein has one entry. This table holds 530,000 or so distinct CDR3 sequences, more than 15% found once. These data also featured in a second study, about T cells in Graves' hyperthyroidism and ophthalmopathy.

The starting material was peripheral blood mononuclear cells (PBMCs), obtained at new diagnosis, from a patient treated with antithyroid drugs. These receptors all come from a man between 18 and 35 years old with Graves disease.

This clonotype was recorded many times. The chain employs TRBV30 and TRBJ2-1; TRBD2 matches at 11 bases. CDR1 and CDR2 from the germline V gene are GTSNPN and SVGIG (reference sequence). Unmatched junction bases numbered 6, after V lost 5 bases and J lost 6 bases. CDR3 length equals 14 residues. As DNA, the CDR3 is TGTGCCTGGGATACTAGCGGGAGCCTCAATGAGCAGTTCTTC. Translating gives CAWDTSGSLNEQFF.

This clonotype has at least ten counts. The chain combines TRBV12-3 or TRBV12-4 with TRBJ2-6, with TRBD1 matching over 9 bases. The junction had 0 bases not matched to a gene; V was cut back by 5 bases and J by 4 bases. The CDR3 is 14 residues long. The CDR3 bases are TGTGCCAGCAGTGGACAGGGGGGGGCCAACGTCCTGACTTTC. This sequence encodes CASSGQGGANVLTF.

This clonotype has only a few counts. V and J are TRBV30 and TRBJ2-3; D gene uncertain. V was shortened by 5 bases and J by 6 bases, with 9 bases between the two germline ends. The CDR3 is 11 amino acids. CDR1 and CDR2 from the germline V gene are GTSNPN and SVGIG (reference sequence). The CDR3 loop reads CAWQMGDTQYF. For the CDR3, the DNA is TGTGCCTGGCAAATGGGGGATACGCAGTATTTT.

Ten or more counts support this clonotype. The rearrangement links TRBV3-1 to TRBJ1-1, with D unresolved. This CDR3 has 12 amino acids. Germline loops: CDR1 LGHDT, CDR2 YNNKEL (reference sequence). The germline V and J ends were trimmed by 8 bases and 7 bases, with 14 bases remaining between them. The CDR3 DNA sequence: TGTGCCAGCCTAGGGCGCACTCGTGAAGCTTTCTTT. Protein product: CASLGRTREAFF.

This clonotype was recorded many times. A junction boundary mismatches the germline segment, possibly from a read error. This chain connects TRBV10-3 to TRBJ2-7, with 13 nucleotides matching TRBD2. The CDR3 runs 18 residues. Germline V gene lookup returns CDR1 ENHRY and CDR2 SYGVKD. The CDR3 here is CAISGREGTSGKYYEQYF. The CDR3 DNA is TGTGCCATAAGTGGCCGAGAAGGGACTAGCGGGAAATACTACGAGCAGTACTTC.

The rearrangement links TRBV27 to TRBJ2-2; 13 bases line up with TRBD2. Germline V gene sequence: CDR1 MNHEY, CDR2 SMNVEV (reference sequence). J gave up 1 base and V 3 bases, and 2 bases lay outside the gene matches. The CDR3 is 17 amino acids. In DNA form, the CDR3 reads TGTGCCAGCAGTTTTACTAGCGGGAGGGGGAACACCGGGGAGCTGTTTTTT. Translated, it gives CASSFTSGRGNTGELFF.

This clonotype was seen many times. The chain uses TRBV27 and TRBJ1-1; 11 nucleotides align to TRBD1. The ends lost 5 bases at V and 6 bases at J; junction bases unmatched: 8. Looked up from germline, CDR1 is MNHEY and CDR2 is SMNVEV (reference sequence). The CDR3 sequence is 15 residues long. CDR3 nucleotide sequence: TGTGCCAGCAGTCCCCGGGACAGGGGGATACCTGAAGCTTTCTTT. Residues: CASSPRDRGIPEAFF.

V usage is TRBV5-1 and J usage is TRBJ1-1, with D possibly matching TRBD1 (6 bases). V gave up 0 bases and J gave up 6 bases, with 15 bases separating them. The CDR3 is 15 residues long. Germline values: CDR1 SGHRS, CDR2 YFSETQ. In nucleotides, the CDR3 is TGCGCCAGCAGCTTGGATCGACAGGACGGCCCTGAAGCTTTCTTT. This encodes CASSLDRQDGPEAFF.

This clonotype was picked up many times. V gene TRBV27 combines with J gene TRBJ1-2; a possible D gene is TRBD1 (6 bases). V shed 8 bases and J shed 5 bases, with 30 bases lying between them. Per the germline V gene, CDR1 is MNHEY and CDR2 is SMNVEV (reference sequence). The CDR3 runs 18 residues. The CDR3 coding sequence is TGTGCCAGCGACACCCCACGGGCAGGGGTCATCTGCCCTTATGGCTACACCTTC. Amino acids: CASDTPRAGVICPYGYTF.

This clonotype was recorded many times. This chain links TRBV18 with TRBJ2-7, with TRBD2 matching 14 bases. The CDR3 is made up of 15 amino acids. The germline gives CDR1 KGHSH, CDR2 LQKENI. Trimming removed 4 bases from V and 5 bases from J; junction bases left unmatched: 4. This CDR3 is CASSLTGLAGDEQYF. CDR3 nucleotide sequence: TGTGCCAGCTCACTAACGGGACTAGCGGGAGACGAGCAGTACTTC.